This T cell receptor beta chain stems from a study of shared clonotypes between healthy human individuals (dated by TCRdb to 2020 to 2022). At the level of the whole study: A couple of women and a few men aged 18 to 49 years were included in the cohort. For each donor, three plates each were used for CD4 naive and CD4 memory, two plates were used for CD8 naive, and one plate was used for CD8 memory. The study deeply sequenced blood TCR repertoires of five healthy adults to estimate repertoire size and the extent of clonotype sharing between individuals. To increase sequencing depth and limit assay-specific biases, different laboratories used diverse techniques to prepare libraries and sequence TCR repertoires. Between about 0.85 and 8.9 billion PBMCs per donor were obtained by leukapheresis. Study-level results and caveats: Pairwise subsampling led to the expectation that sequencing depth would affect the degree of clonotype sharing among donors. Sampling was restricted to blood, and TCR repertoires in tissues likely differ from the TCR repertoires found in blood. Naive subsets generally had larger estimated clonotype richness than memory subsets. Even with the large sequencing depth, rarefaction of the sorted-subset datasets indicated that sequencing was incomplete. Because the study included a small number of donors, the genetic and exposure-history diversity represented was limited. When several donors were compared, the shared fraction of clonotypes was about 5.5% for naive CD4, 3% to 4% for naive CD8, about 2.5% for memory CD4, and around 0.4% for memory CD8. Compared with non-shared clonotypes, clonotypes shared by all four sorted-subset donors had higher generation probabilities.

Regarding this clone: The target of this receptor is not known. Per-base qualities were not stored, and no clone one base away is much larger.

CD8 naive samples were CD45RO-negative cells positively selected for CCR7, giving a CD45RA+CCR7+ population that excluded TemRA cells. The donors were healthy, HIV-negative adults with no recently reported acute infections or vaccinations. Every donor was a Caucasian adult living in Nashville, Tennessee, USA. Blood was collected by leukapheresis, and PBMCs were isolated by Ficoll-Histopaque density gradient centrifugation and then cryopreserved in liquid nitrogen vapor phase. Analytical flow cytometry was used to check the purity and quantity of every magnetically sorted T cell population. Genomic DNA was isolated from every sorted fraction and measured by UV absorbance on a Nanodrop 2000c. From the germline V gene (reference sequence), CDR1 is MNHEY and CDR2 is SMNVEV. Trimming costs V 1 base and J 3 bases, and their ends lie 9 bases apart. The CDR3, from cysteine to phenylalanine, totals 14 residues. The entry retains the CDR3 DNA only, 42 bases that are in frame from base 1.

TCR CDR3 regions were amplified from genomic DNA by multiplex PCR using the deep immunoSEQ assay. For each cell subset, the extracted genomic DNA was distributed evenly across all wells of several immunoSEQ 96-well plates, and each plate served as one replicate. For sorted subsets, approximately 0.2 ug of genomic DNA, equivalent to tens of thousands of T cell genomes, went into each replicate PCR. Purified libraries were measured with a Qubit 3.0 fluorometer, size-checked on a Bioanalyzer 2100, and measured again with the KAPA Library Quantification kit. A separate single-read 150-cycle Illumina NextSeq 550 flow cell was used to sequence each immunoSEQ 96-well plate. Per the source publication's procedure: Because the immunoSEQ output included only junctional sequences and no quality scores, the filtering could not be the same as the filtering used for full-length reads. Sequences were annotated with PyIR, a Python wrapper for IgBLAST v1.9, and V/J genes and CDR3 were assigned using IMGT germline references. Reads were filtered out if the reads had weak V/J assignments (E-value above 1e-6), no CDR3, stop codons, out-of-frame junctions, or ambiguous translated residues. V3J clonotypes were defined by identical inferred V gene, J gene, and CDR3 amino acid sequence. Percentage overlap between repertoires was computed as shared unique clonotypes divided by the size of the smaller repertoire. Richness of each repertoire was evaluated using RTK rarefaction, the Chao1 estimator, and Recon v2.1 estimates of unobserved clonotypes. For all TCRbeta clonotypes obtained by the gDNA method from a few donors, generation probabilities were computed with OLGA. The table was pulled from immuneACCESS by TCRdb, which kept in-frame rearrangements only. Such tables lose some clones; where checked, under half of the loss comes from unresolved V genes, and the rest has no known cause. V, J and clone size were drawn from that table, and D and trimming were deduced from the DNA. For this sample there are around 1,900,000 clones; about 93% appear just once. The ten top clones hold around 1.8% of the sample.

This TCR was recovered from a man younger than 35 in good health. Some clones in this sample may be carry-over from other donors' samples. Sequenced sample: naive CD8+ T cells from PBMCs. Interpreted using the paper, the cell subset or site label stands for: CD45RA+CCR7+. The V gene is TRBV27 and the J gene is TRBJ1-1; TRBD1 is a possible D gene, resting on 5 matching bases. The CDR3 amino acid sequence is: CASSLFAGDTEAFF. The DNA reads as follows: TGTGCCAGCAGTTTATTCGCGGGGGACACTGAAGCTTTCTTT.